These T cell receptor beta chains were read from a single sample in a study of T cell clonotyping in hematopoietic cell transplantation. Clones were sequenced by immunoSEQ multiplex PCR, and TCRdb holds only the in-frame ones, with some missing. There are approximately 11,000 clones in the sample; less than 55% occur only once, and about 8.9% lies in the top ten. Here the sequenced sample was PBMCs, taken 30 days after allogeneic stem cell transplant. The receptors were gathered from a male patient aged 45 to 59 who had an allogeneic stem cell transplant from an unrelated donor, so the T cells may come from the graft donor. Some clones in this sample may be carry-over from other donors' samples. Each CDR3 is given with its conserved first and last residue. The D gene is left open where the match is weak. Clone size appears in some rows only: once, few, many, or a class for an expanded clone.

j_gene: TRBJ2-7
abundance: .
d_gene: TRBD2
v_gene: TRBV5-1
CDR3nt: TGCGCCAGCAGCTTGGCCGGGGGGTTCTACGAGCAGTACTTC
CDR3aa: CASSLAGGFYEQYF

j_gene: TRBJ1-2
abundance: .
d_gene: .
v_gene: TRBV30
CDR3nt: TGTGCCTGGAGTGTTAACAGGGAGCAACTCTATGGCTACACCTTC
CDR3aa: CAWSVNREQLYGYTF

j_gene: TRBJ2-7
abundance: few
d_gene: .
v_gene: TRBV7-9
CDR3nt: TGTGCCAGCAGCTCGGGCAACTACGAGCAGTACTTC
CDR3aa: CASSSGNYEQYF

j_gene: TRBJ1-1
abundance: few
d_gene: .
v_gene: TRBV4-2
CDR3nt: TGTGCCAGCAGCCAAGGACGCGAGAACACTGAAGCTTTCTTT
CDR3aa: CASSQGRENTEAFF

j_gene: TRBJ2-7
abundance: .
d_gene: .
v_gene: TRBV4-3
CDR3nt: TGCGCCAGCAGCCAAGATAGAACGGGACCCTACGAGCAGTACTTC
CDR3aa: CASSQDRTGPYEQYF

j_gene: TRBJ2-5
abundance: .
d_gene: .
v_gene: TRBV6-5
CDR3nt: TGTGCCAGCAGTTACTCCTTACTAAGCGGGGAGACCCAGTACTTC
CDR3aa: CASSYSLLSGETQYF

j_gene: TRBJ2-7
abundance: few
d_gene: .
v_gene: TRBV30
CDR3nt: TGTGCCTGGAGGCCCCGGGACCCTCTGGGATTCCACGAGCAGTACTTC
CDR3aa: CAWRPRDPLGFHEQYF

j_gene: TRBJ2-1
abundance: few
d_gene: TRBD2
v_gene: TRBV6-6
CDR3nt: TGTGCCAGCAGTTACGGGACTAGCGGGATCTACAATGAGCAGTTCTTC
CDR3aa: CASSYGTSGIYNEQFF

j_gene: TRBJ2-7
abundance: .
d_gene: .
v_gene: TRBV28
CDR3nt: TGTGCCAGCAGCAGGTTCGGTCGGAGAGAGATCATCAAGTACTTC
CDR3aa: CASSRFGRREIIKYF

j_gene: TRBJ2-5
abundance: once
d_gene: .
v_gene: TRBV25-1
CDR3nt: TGTGCCAGCAGTCTGACAGCGTACCAAGAGACCCAGTACTTC
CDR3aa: CASSLTAYQETQYF

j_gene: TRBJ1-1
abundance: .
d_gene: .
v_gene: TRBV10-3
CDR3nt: TGTGCCATCAGCGACCCCGGACAGGAAGCTTTCTTT
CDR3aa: CAISDPGQEAFF

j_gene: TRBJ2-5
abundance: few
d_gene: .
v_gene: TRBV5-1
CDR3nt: TGCGCCAGCAGCCCGGGTGAGGGAACCCAGTACTTC
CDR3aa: CASSPGEGTQYF

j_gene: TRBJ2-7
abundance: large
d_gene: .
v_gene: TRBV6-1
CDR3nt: TGTGCCAGCAGTGACATGTGGGGGGCAGCCTACGAGCAGTACTTC
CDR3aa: CASSDMWGAAYEQYF

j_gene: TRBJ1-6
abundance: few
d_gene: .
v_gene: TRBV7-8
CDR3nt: TGTGCCAGCAGCTTAGCGGGGGCCCGTAATTCACCCCTCCACTTT
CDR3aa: CASSLAGARNSPLHF

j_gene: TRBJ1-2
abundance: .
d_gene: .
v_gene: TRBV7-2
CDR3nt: TGTGCCAGCAGCCCAGACAGGCCTAACTATGGCTACACCTTC
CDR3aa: CASSPDRPNYGYTF

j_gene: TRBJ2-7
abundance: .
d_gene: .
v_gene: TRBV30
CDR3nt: TGTGCCTGGAGAGGAGTCGACGAGCAGTACTTC
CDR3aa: CAWRGVDEQYF

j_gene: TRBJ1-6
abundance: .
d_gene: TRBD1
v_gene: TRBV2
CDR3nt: TGTGCCAGCAGAGAGACAGGGGGCAATTCACCCCTCCACTTT
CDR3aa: CASRETGGNSPLHF

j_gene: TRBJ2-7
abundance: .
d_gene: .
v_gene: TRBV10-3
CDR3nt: TGTGCCATCAGTGAACAGGCCAAATCCTACGAGCAGTACTTC
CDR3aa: CAISEQAKSYEQYF

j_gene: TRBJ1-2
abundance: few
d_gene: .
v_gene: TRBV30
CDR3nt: TGTGCCTGGAGTGGATTGCGTGGCTACACCTTC
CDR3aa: CAWSGLRGYTF

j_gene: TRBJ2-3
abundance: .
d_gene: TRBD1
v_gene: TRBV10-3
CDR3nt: TGTGCCATCAGCTACAGGGGTAGCACAGATACGCAGTATTTT
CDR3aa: CAISYRGSTDTQYF

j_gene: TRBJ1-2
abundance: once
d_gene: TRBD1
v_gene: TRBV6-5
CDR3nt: TGTGCCAGCAGCCCTATGGACAGGGTGAACTATGGCTACACCTTC
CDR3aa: CASSPMDRVNYGYTF

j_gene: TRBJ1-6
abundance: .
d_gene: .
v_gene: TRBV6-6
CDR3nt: TGTGCCAGCCGAACGGGACGGTCCCAAGGGTCACCCCTCCACTTT
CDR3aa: CASRTGRSQGSPLHF

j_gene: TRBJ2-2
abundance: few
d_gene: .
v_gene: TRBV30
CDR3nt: TGTGCCTGGAGTGTGGATCTCTCCGCCGGGGAGCTGTTTTTT
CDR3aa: CAWSVDLSAGELFF

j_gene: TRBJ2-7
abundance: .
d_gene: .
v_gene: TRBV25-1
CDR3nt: TGTGCCAGCAGTGAATATTGGGTCCACGAGCAGTACTTC
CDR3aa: CASSEYWVHEQYF

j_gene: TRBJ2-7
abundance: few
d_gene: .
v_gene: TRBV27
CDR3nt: TGTGCCAGCAGTACCCCGGGCTCGTACGAGCAGTACTTC
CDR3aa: CASSTPGSYEQYF

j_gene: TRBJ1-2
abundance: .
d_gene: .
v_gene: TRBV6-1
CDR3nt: TGTGCCAGCAGTGATTTGACCGCGGACTATGGCTACACCTTC
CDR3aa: CASSDLTADYGYTF

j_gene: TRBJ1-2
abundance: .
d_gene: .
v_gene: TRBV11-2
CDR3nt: TGTGCCAGCAGCTTAGCACGGTATGGCTACACCTTC
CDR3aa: CASSLARYGYTF

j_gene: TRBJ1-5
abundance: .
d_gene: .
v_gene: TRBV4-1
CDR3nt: TGCGCCAGCAGCCACGCCGGGACTATCAATCAGCCCCAGCATTTT
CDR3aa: CASSHAGTINQPQHF

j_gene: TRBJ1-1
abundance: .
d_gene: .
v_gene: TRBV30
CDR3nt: TGTGCCTGGAGTGTACTGGACAGCCATAACACTGAAGCTTTCTTT
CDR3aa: CAWSVLDSHNTEAFF

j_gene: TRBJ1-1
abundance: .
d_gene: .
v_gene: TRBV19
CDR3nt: TGTGCCAGTAGTATTTCCAGGAACACTGAAGCTTTCTTT
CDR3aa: CASSISRNTEAFF

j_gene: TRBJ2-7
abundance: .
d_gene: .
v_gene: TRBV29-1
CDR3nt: TGCAGCGCCGGGGACTACGAGCAGTACTTC
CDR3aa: CSAGDYEQYF

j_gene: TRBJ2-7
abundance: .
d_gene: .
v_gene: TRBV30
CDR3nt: TGTGCCTTTTCTCCGGGACGGACCTCCTACGAGCAGTACTTC
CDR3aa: CAFSPGRTSYEQYF

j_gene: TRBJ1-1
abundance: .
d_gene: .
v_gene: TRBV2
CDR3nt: TGTGCCAGCAGTGACGTTGGGTTGATGAACACTGAAGCTTTCTTT
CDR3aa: CASSDVGLMNTEAFF

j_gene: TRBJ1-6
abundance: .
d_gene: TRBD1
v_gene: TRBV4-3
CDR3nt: TGCGCCAGCAGCCAAGATCGGACAGGGGACTTGTCACCCCTCCACTTT
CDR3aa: CASSQDRTGDLSPLHF

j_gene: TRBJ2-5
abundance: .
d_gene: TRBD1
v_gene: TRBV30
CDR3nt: TGTGCCTGGAGTAATACAGGGGATCAAGAGACCCAGTACTTC
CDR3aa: CAWSNTGDQETQYF

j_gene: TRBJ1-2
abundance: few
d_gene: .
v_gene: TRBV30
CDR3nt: TGTGCCTGGCCCCGGGGGGAGAGAATAGAGAACTATGGCTACACCTTC
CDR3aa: CAWPRGERIENYGYTF

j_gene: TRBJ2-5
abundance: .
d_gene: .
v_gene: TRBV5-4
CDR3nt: TGTGCCAGCAGCTGGACTTCGACAGAAGAGACCCAGTACTTC
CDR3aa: CASSWTSTEETQYF

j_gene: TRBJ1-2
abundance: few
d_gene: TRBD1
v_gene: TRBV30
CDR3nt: TGTGCCTGGATCCCGGACAGGGGCTATGGCTACACCTTC
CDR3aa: CAWIPDRGYGYTF

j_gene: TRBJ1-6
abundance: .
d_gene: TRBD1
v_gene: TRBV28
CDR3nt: TGTGCCAGCAGTCCGCCACCAATCGACAGGGGGAATTTGTCCCTCCACTTT
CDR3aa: CASSPPPIDRGNLSLHF

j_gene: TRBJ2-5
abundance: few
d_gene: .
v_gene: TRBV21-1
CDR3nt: TGTGCCAGCAGCACCTTTGAAGAGGGCAGGGGAGGAGAGACCCAGTACTTC
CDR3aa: CASSTFEEGRGGETQYF

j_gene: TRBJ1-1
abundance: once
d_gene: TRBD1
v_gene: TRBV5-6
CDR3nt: TGTGCCAGCAGATACCGACAGGGGATTGGTTTCTTT
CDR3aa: CASRYRQGIGFF